This T cell receptor (beta chain) was sequenced for a study of T-cell reconstitution after alpha-beta-depleted transplantation in children. CDR3 size: 15 residues. The J segment lost 2 bases and the V segment lost 11 bases, leaving 11 bases of the junction unmatched. The germline gives CDR1 MNHNS, CDR2 SASEGT. For this clonotype: Its antigen is unidentified.

Whole-study findings and limits: High day-60 TCRbeta diversity in some patients came from surviving recipient T cells and thymic progenitors. Reported findings indicate that, about two months after transplant, alpha-beta T cells came from several hundred expanded clones, which were derived from non-depleted graft cells. From newly produced T cells came most of the T-cell counts and diversity one year after transplant.

Unique molecular identifiers were used to barcode this TCRbeta library. TCRdb independently ran MiXCR on the PCR reads; one entry per CDR3 protein. Here the sample spans approximately 800,000 distinct CDR3 sequences, 15% to 20% being singletons. V usage is TRBV6-1 and J usage is TRBJ1-4; 7 bases fit TRBD1. The sequence was collected from a male patient between 5 and 17 years old who had a stem cell transplant for acute lymphoblastic leukemia, so the T cells may come from the graft donor. The sequencing here drew on PBMCs, mostly from graft donor cells, taken 360 days after TCRalphabeta/CD19-depleted stem cell transplant. CDR3 in amino acids: CAALNRGGTNEKLFF. The CDR3 DNA sequence: TGTGCCGCCCTCAACCGAGGGGGCACTAATGAAAAACTGTTTTTT.